The 10 T cell receptor beta chains reported below all come from one sample, sequenced in a study of blood T cell repertoires in COVID-19. Method: immunoSEQ multiplex PCR; TCRdb's copy keeps in-frame clones and lacks some. Of hundreds of thousands of clones in the sample, 75% to 90% were seen once. Sequencing was performed on peripheral blood. These receptors were obtained from a woman aged 50 to 65 with COVID-19, enrolled during active disease.

The chain couples TRBV3-1 (or the pseudogene TRBV3-2) to TRBJ2-7; no clear D gene. The CDR3 runs to 12 residues. Trimming pared 1 base from V and 5 bases from J, leaving 6 bases between. The V gene's germline CDR1 is LGHDT and CDR2 YNNKEL (reference sequence). CDR3 coding DNA: TGTGCCAGCAGCCAAGTCGACAACGAGCAGTACTTC. It is translated as CASSQVDNEQYF.

This clone was found a few times. This chain connects TRBV15 to TRBJ1-2; D is undetermined. The CDR3 loop spans 14 amino acids. CDR1 and CDR2 from the germline V gene are LNHNV and YYDKDF (reference sequence). Between the trimmed V and J ends, which lost 3 bases and 8 bases, there was a span of 16 bases. The CDR3 nucleotides are TGTGCCACCAGCAGGGGCCTCCCGTCGTGGGGCTACACCTTC. Encoded protein: CATSRGLPSWGYTF.

The V gene is TRBV6-2 or TRBV6-3, the J gene TRBJ2-1, with a weak D call TRBD2 (5 bases). The V gene lost 5 bases and the J gene lost 1 base, with 12 bases spanning the gap. The CDR3 is 15 residues long. The V gene's germline CDR1 is MNHEY and CDR2 SVGEGT. The CDR3 nucleotides are TGTGCCAGCAGTCCCGGAGGAAGGTCCTACAATGAGCAGTTCTTC. It translates to CASSPGGRSYNEQFF.

The chain recombines TRBV19 with TRBJ2-1, with 9 nucleotides matching TRBD2. The trim removed 4 bases at V and 3 bases at J, leaving 10 bases unmatched. Germline CDR1 and CDR2: LNHDA and SQIVND (reference sequence). This CDR3 has 17 amino acids. CDR3 loop: CASSTRGGTSRYNEQFF. DNA for the CDR3: TGTGCCAGTAGTACGCGGGGGGGGACTAGCCGCTACAATGAGCAGTTCTTC.

The genes are TRBV7-9 and TRBJ1-3, with D perhaps TRBD1 (5 bases). V lost 4 bases, J lost 0 bases, and 16 bases lay in between. Germline CDR1 SEHNR, CDR2 FQNEAQ (reference sequence). The CDR3 contains 17 residues. CDR3 in DNA: TGTGCCAGCAGCTCACCGGGACTGTCTAGCTCTGGAAACACCATATATTTT. Its translation: CASSSPGLSSSGNTIYF.

V and J are TRBV29-1 and TRBJ2-7; 11 bases map to TRBD1. The length of the CDR3 is 16 residues. The ends lost 5 bases at V and 3 bases at J; junction bases unmatched: 12. Germline V CDR1 and CDR2: SQVTM, ANQGSEA. The CDR3 reads CSVTGTGGRLSYEQYF. CDR3 DNA: TGCAGCGTTACCGGGACAGGGGGGCGTCTTAGCTACGAGCAGTACTTC.

The V and J genes are TRBV7-9 and TRBJ1-4; 9 bases align to TRBD1. V was clipped by 2 bases and J by 6 bases; unmatched bases: 4. The germline V gene encodes CDR1 SEHNR and CDR2 FQNEAQ (reference sequence). The CDR3 runs to 15 residues. CDR3 coding DNA: TGTGCCAGCAGCTTAACAGGGGGCGGGGATGAAAAACTGTTTTTT. Its protein product is CASSLTGGGDEKLFF.

CDR3 protein: CASSIKPRNQPQHF. The DNA for the CDR3 is TGTGCCAGTAGTATCAAACCGAGGAATCAGCCCCAGCATTTT. The V call is TRBV19, the J call TRBJ1-5; D not certain. The ends were cut back, 3 bases at V and 4 bases at J, with 10 bases in the middle. The CDR3 spans 14 residues. Germline V CDR1 and CDR2: LNHDA, SQIVND (reference sequence).

The chain employs TRBV27 and TRBJ1-1; D gene uncertain. The CDR3 covers 17 residues. Germline-derived CDR1 and CDR2 are MNHEY and SMNVEV (reference sequence). Deletions cut 3 bases from V and 1 base from J, with 18 bases between. The DNA of the CDR3 is TGTGCCAGCAGTTTCGGTCGTCTAGTCCCCTCGAACACTGAAGCTTTCTTT. This gives the protein CASSFGRLVPSNTEAFF.

The chain combines TRBV5-1 with TRBJ2-5; the D is unclear. V was shortened by 0 bases and J by 5 bases, with 11 bases between the two germline ends. The V gene's germline CDR1 is SGHRS and CDR2 YFSETQ. This CDR3 has 14 amino acids. CDR3 loop: CASSLATEWETQYF. The CDR3 nucleotides are TGCGCCAGCAGCTTGGCTACAGAATGGGAGACCCAGTACTTC.